The 18 T cell receptor beta chains listed next were all sequenced from one sample in a study of shared clonotypes between healthy human individuals. Clones were sequenced by immunoSEQ multiplex PCR, and TCRdb holds only the in-frame ones, with some missing. The table includes roughly 2.6 million clones, roughly nine tenths detected once. The sequenced material came from naive CD4+ T cells sorted from blood. Subset: CD45RA+ positively selected. Receptors originate from a man aged 18 to 29 in good health.

This clone has more than one count but fewer than ten. The genes are TRBV10-3 and TRBJ1-1, with D tentatively TRBD1 (5 bases). CDR1 ENHRY and CDR2 SYGVKD come from the germline V gene. The CDR3 has 15 residues. The ends were cut back, 0 bases at V and 4 bases at J, with 12 bases in the middle. CDR3 bases: TGTGCCATCAGTGAGTCGGCAGGGTCTGGCACTGAAGCTTTCTTT. It is translated as CAISESAGSGTEAFF.

The chain recombines TRBV4-1 with TRBJ1-3; D might be TRBD1 (5 bases). The V gene's germline CDR1 is MGHRA and CDR2 YSYEKL. Trimming cost V 0 bases and J 0 bases, with 12 bases left between them. This CDR3 comprises 17 residues. The CDR3 reads CASSQDGGESSGNTIYF. The DNA of the CDR3 is TGCGCCAGCAGCCAAGATGGGGGGGAGAGCTCTGGAAACACCATATATTTT.

The chain is built from TRBV10-3 and TRBJ2-2; 9 bases line up with TRBD2. V lost 3 bases to trimming and J lost 1 base; unmatched junction nucleotides: 3. Germline V gene sequence: CDR1 ENHRY, CDR2 SYGVKD. The CDR3 has 16 residues. This chain's CDR3 is CAISDWTSENTGELFF. DNA of the CDR3: TGTGCCATCAGTGACTGGACTAGCGAGAACACCGGGGAGCTGTTTTTT.

V and J are TRBV2 and TRBJ2-3; tentative D call: TRBD2 (7 bases). Germline assignment: CDR1 SNHLY and CDR2 FYNNEI. CDR3 length: 16 residues. V was cut by 3 bases and J by 2 bases, with 15 bases left in between. CDR3 region: CASSDLGGAYTDTQYF. Here the CDR3 DNA reads TGTGCCAGCAGTGATCTGGGGGGGGCTTACACAGATACGCAGTATTTT.

This clone was detected a few times. V and J are TRBV7-9 and TRBJ2-5; D is perhaps TRBD1 or TRBD2 (6 bases each). With 0 bases removed from V and 4 bases from J, the gap between germline ends came to 15 bases. Germline V gene sequence: CDR1 SEHNR, CDR2 FQNEAQ (reference sequence). The CDR3 contains 16 residues. This CDR3 is CASSLAQVGGGETQYF. The CDR3 DNA is TGTGCCAGCAGCTTAGCCCAAGTGGGGGGCGGAGAGACCCAGTACTTC.

The CDR3 DNA sequence: TGCGCCAGCAGTGCGGGCGACTATGGCTACACCTTC. The encoded protein is CASSAGDYGYTF. The chain recombines TRBV5-1 with TRBJ1-2; D not resolved. Germline V gene lookup returns CDR1 SGHRS and CDR2 YFSETQ. Trimming pared 5 bases from V and 3 bases from J, leaving 8 bases between. The CDR3 covers 12 residues.

The chain couples TRBV18 to TRBJ2-5; D gene ambiguous. V shed 3 bases and J shed 4 bases, with 9 bases lying between them. The CDR3 is 13 residues long. Germline values: CDR1 KGHSH, CDR2 LQKENI. CDR3 protein: CASSPGFRETQYF. The CDR3 bases are TGTGCCAGCTCACCTGGGTTTCGAGAGACCCAGTACTTC.

The rearrangement joins TRBV13 to TRBJ2-2; 7 bases fit TRBD2. Per the germline V gene, CDR1 is PRHDT and CDR2 is FYEKMQ (reference sequence). The CDR3 covers 14 residues. With V trimmed by 3 bases and J by 6 bases, 4 bases remained unmatched. The chain's CDR3 is CASSLAAGAGELFF. DNA of the CDR3: TGTGCCAGCAGCTTGGCCGCGGGAGCCGGGGAGCTGTTTTTT.

Comments on this clone: Germline is not matched at one junction end, which may reflect a read error. This sample includes further DNA sequences coding for the same CDR3. The genes are TRBV7-7 and TRBJ2-1, with unresolved D. Germline assignment: CDR1 SSHAT and CDR2 FNYEAQ (reference sequence). The CDR3 runs to 13 residues. The CDR3 sequence: CASSLGSYNEQFF. The CDR3 nucleotides are TGTGCTAGCAGCTTAGGATCCTACAATGAGCAGTTCTTC.

About this clone: Other DNA sequences of this sample code for an identical CDR3. This chain connects TRBV11-2 to TRBJ2-5; D is ambiguous. The V and J ends lost 4 bases and 5 bases respectively, with 5 bases between them. Germline CDR1 and CDR2: SGHAT and FQNNGV. The CDR3 extends over 11 amino acids. Written as DNA, the CDR3 is TGTGCCAGCAGCTCTTGGGAGACCCAGTACTTC. Translated, it gives CASSSWETQYF. The complete variable domain, with remaining parts taken from reference TRBV11-2 and TRBJ2-5, reads EAGVAQSPRYKIIEKRQSVAFWCNPISGHATLYWYQQILGQGPKLLIQFQNNGVVDDSQLPKDRFSAERLKGVDSTLKIQPAKLEDSAVYLCASSSWETQYFGPGTRLLVL.

This chain links TRBV2 with TRBJ2-1, with D uncertain. Germline CDR1 SNHLY, CDR2 FYNNEI. The CDR3 loop spans 17 amino acids. The V end was cut by 0 bases, the J end by 4 bases, with 16 bases between. CDR3 sequence (DNA): TGTGCCAGCAGTGAAGCGGTAGGGTCAGGACGATACAATGAGCAGTTCTTC. This sequence encodes CASSEAVGSGRYNEQFF.

In its sample, this clone was seen a few times. The chain joins TRBV7-8 to TRBJ2-7; 11 bases map to TRBD2. Germline loops: CDR1 SGHVS, CDR2 FQNEAQ. CDR3 length: 16 amino acids. Germline trimming cut 2 bases from V and 2 bases from J; bases unmatched to any gene: 5. The CDR3 DNA reads TGTGCCAGCAGCTTAACTAGCGGGGGCCTCACCTACGAGCAGTACTTC. Translated, it gives CASSLTSGGLTYEQYF.

This chain joins TRBV9 and TRBJ2-3; 11 nucleotides line up with TRBD2. The V and J ends lost 4 bases and 7 bases, in that order; junction bases with no gene match: 11. This CDR3 is 16 amino acids long. The germline gives CDR1 SGDLS, CDR2 YYNGEE. The CDR3 DNA reads TGTGCCAGCAGCCCTTTAGCGGGGGGGGTAAGAAATACGCAGTATTTT. This encodes CASSPLAGGVRNTQYF.

This chain connects TRBV5-4 to TRBJ2-5, with no clear D. This CDR3 contains 16 residues. V was clipped by 1 base and J by 4 bases, with 17 bases between them. Germline assignment: CDR1 SGHNT and CDR2 YYREEE (reference sequence). The CDR3 region is CASSLYLAGTSETQYF. CDR3 in DNA: TGTGCCAGCAGCTTGTATCTCGCCGGAACTTCAGAGACCCAGTACTTC.

The rearrangement uses TRBV10-1 and TRBJ1-4; 7 positions agree with TRBD1. Germline CDR1 WNHNN, CDR2 SYGVQD (reference sequence). This CDR3 spans 14 amino acids. V was clipped by 7 bases and J by 5 bases; unmatched bases: 7. The CDR3 loop reads CASKLRGGNEKLFF. In DNA form, the CDR3 reads TGCGCCAGCAAGCTCAGGGGGGGGAATGAAAAACTGTTTTTT.

Regarding this clone: Different DNA sequences within this sample yield the same CDR3. The genes are TRBV7-3 and TRBJ1-5; TRBD1 matches 8 bases. Germline V gene sequence: CDR1 SGHTA, CDR2 FQGTGA. This CDR3 contains 13 residues. Trimming removed 5 bases from V and 5 bases from J; junction bases left unmatched: 2. Written as DNA, the CDR3 is TGTGCCAGCAGCCTGACAGGGGATCAGCCCCAGCATTTT. Translated, it gives CASSLTGDQPQHF.

The chain couples TRBV30 to TRBJ2-3, with D perhaps matching TRBD2 (6 bases). There are 15 residues in the CDR3. Trimming stripped 1 base from V and 0 bases from J, with 11 bases between. Per the germline V gene, CDR1 is GTSNPN and CDR2 is SVGIG (reference sequence). The DNA of the CDR3 is TGTGCCTGGAGTGCACTAGCCTCTAGCACAGATACGCAGTATTTT. Its translation: CAWSALASSTDTQYF.

The chain employs TRBV5-1 and TRBJ2-7, with 7 bases matching TRBD1. V gave up 4 bases and J gave up 5 bases; unmatched junction bases: 9. The CDR3 length is 14 residues. Germline CDR1 SGHRS, CDR2 YFSETQ. The CDR3 bases are TGCGCCAGCAGCCAGGGGACAGAACTCCACGAGCAGTACTTC. It is translated as CASSQGTELHEQYF. The variable domain in full, completed from reference TRBV5-1 and TRBJ2-7, reads KAGVTQTPRYLIKTRGQQVTLSCSPISGHRSVSWYQQTPGQGLQFLFEYFSETQRNKGNFPGRFSGRQFSNSRSEMNVSTLELGDSALYLCASSQGTELHEQYFGPGTRLTVT.